This record concerns one TCR beta chain sequence. Its antigen is unidentified. V shed 5 bases and J 5 bases; nucleotides not matched to a gene: 11. CDR1 and CDR2 from the germline V gene are SGHTA and FQGTGA. This CDR3 region has 15 residues. Unique molecular identifiers had been added to the TCR beta cDNA libraries. Input populations of about 0.95 to 11 million T cells gave rise to a few hundred thousand cDNA molecules. TCRdb processed the PCR reads anew with MiXCR; each CDR3 protein has one entry. This table has approximately 690,000 distinct CDR3 sequences, around 60% appearing once. This sample stems from a study of post-analysis software for immune sequencing data. The study's findings and limits: Samples prepared in the same batch strongly co-clustered by F measure. Among multiple sclerosis patients, normalized Chao1 diversity was significantly below that of controls. Controls had lower frequencies than patients of roughly five TRBV segments, which included TRBV5-6, TRBV5-1 and TRBV20-1.

V gene TRBV7-3 combines with J gene TRBJ1-2; the match to TRBD1 covers 7 bases. The TCR originated in a girl aged 2-10 years with multiple sclerosis. Sequencing was carried out using blood. The CDR3, as DNA: TGTGCCAGCAGCCCGGGGGGGACAGAGAGTTATGGCTACACCTTC. It is translated as CASSPGGTESYGYTF.